The 13 T cell receptor beta chains given below trace back to one sample, sequenced in a study of T cell clonality in common variable immunodeficiency. Data came from immunoSEQ multiplex PCR; TCRdb stores just in-frame clones and leaves some out. Listed here are about 39,000 clones without any singletons, the top ten holding 2.5% to 3%. Sequenced: peripheral blood mononuclear cells. The receptors were sampled from a person between 18 and 75 years old in good health.

The table lists this clone with many counts. The read ends 3 residues shy of where the CDR3 ends; the end is completed using the germline J gene. The chain couples TRBV6-1 to TRBJ2-3, with 9 bases lining up with TRBD2. V gave up 0 bases and J gave up 0 bases; unmatched junction bases: 7. The CDR3 runs to 18 residues. The germline CDR1 and CDR2 sequences are MNHNS and SASEGT. The covered CDR3 bases are TGTGCCAGCAGTGAAGCCCTAGCGGGATTTTCTAGCACAGATACG. It yields the protein CASSEALAGFSSTDT. The entire CDR3 protein reads CASSEALAGFSSTDTQYF.

This clone has ten or more counts. CDR3: CASSPGQGYHEQYF. Partial CDR3 DNA: TGTGCCAGCAGCCCAGGACAGGGTTACCACGAG. V and J are TRBV7-9 and TRBJ2-7, with 8 nucleotides matching TRBD1. The CDR3 extends 3 residues past the end of the read, so its final part is completed from the germline J gene. Germline V CDR1 and CDR2: SEHNR, FQNEAQ (reference sequence). With 5 bases clipped from V and 5 bases from J, the junction kept 8 bases outside the gene matches. CDR3 size: 14 residues.

This clone appeared many times. The read comes to an end 3 residues before the CDR3 does, leaving the germline J gene to fill in the end. V and J are TRBV20-1 and TRBJ2-7; possibly TRBD1 for D (6 bases). The germline gives CDR1 DFQATT, CDR2 SNEGSKA (reference sequence). This CDR3 spans 14 amino acids. The V gene lost 0 bases and the J gene lost 4 bases, with 13 bases spanning the gap. The DNA read from the CDR3 is TGCAGTGCTAGAGAAGGACAGATGACTTACGAG. It encodes CSAREGQMTYE. In full, the CDR3 reads CSAREGQMTYEQYF.

This clone occurred many times. The sequence runs out 3 residues before the end of the CDR3; the remainder is reconstructed from the germline J gene. This sequence joins TRBV5-1 and TRBJ2-1; 9 positions agree with TRBD1. The CDR3 runs to 14 residues. The germline CDR1 and CDR2 sequences are SGHRS and YFSETQ. After removal of 5 bases from V and 7 bases from J, the junction contained 7 bases not matched to a gene. The CDR3: CASSPGQGLNEQFF. Incomplete CDR3 DNA: TGCGCCAGCAGTCCGGGACAGGGACTTAATGAG.

This clone was counted many times. The read ends 3 residues before the CDR3 terminus; that terminus is restored from the germline J gene. Other DNA sequences in the sample encode the same CDR3. The chain recombines TRBV7-8 with TRBJ1-3; 7 bases agree with TRBD1. V dropped 5 bases and J dropped 4; count of bases not matched to a gene: 11. The germline gives CDR1 SGHVS, CDR2 FQNEAQ. CDR3 length: 16 residues. CDR3 sequence reads: CASSPRPGTAGNTIYF. CDR3 DNA, as far as it was read: TGTGCCAGCAGCCCCCGCCCGGGGACAGCGGGAAACACC. The complete variable domain, with remaining parts taken from reference TRBV7-8 and TRBJ1-3, reads GAGVSQSPRYKVAKRGQDVALRCDPISGHVSLFWYQQALGQGPEFLTYFQNEAQLDKSGLPSDRFFAERPEGSVSTLKIQRTQQEDSAVYLCASSPRPGTAGNTIYFGEGSWLTVV.

This clone was observed at least ten times. The CDR3 is cut off 3 residues early in the read; its end comes from the germline J gene. The chain employs TRBV18 and TRBJ1-4; TRBD1 agrees at 7 bases. CDR1 is KGHSH and CDR2 is LQKENI in the germline V gene. V lost 4 bases to trimming and J lost 6 bases; unmatched junction nucleotides: 5. The CDR3 is 14 amino acids. The CDR3 here is CASSLRQGDEKLFF. The part of the CDR3 DNA that was read is TGTGCCAGCTCACTTAGACAGGGTGATGAAAAA.

This clone was recorded many times. The DNA read from the CDR3 is TGTGCCAGCAGTGAAGGGACAGGGAGTACTGAA. Amino acid sequence: CASSEGTGSTE. The CDR3 in its entirety is CASSEGTGSTEAFF. V gene TRBV6-1 combines with J gene TRBJ1-1; TRBD1 agrees at 8 bases. The DNA ends 3 residues before the CDR3 does, and the rest of the CDR3 is filled in from the germline J gene. The CDR3 covers 14 residues. V lost 1 base, J lost 5 bases, and 3 bases stayed unmatched. Germline V gene sequence: CDR1 MNHNS, CDR2 SASEGT.

This clone occurred many times. The CDR3 end falls 3 residues outside the read, so it is completed with the germline J gene. The chain employs TRBV7-6 and TRBJ2-1; possible D gene TRBD2, 5 bases. Trimming cost V 5 bases and J 1 base, with 15 bases left between them. Per germline, CDR1 SGHVS and CDR2 FNYEAQ. CDR3 length equals 16 residues. The CDR3 here is CASSRLQPSSYNEQFF. The sequenced CDR3 bases are TGTGCCAGCAGCCGACTACAGCCTTCTTCCTACAATGAG.

This clone was detected many times. The missing CDR3 end, 3 residues past where the read stops, is filled in from the germline J gene. The chain is built from TRBV7-8 and TRBJ1-1; D uncertain. Germline loops: CDR1 SGHVS, CDR2 FQNEAQ. The ends were cut back, 2 bases at V and 1 base at J, with 8 bases in the middle. The CDR3 sequence is 14 residues long. The CDR3 bases that were read are TGTGCCAGCAGCTTACCTAACCCGAACACTGAA. Amino acids: CASSLPNPNTE. The entire CDR3 is CASSLPNPNTEAFF.

This clone has at least ten counts. The CDR3 end lies 3 residues beyond the end of the read and is filled in from the germline J gene. The chain has TRBV19 and TRBJ2-7; 9 bases line up with TRBD2. Germline V gene data show CDR1 as LNHDA and CDR2 as SQIVND (reference sequence). Unmatched junction bases numbered 8, after V lost 5 bases and J lost 6 bases. The CDR3 loop spans 14 amino acids. The DNA read from the CDR3 is TGTGCCAGTAGTGTCGGGACTAGCACCCTCGAG. Translated, it gives CASSVGTSTLE. The entire CDR3 sequence reads CASSVGTSTLEQYF. The entire variable domain, with the rest obtained from reference TRBV19 and TRBJ2-7, is as follows: DGGITQSPKYLFRKEGQNVTLSCEQNLNHDAMYWYRQDPGQGLRLIYYSQIVNDFQKGDIAEGYSVSREKKESFPLTVTSAQKNPTAFYLCASSVGTSTLEQYFGPGTRLTVT.

Turning to this clone: The read stops 3 residues short of the end of the CDR3; the missing end is completed from the germline J gene. This chain joins TRBV30 and TRBJ1-1; the match to TRBD1 covers 7 bases. There are 16 residues in the CDR3. The germline V gene encodes CDR1 GTSNPN and CDR2 SVGIG (reference sequence). CDR3 region: CAWSTSRAGGTDTAFF. The sequenced part of the CDR3 DNA is TGTGCCTGGAGCACCTCGCGGGCGGGAGGGACAGATACG.

This clone appeared a few times. The observed sequence ends 3 residues before the CDR3 terminus, with the missing tail filled in from the germline J gene. The chain recombines TRBV7-9 with TRBJ2-1, with D possibly being TRBD1 (5 bases). The ends were cut back, 6 bases at V and 9 bases at J, with 18 bases in the middle. The CDR3 has 14 amino acids. The germline CDR1 and CDR2 sequences are SEHNR and FQNEAQ (reference sequence). CDR3 DNA (partial): TGTGCCAGCAGTCCCATTCAGGGTTTAAGTGAG. Translation gives CASSPIQGLSE. The entire CDR3 protein is CASSPIQGLSEQFF.

A remark on this clone: Sequencing ends 3 residues short of the CDR3 end; the germline J gene provides the rest. This chain uses TRBV7-9 with TRBJ2-3; maybe TRBD2 (6 bases). Germline V gives CDR1 SEHNR, CDR2 FQNEAQ (reference sequence). CDR3 length: 14 amino acids. Incomplete CDR3 DNA: TGTGCCAGCAGCTTTTGGGGGGTTCAAGAGACG. Translation: CASSFWGVQET. The complete CDR3 protein is CASSFWGVQETQYF.